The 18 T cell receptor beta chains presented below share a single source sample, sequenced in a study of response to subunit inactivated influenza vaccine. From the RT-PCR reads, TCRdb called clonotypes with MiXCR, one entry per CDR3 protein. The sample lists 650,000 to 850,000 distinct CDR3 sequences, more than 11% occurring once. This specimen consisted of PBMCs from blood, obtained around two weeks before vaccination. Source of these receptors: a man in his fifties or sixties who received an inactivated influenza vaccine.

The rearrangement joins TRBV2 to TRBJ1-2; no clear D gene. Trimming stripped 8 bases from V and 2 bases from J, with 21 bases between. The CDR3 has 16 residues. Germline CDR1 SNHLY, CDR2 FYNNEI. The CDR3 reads CASLRASYGVNYGYTF. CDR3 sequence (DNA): TGTGCCAGCCTCCGGGCGTCGTATGGGGTAAACTATGGCTACACCTTC.

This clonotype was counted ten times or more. CDR3 nucleotide sequence: TGTGCCAGCTCGCCAAGGAGGACTAGCGGGGCGGAAGAGACCCAGTACTTC. This encodes CASSPRRTSGAEETQYF. This chain uses TRBV18 with TRBJ2-5, with 12 bases lining up with TRBD2. The CDR3 contains 17 residues. Per germline, CDR1 KGHSH and CDR2 LQKENI. Trimming removed 6 bases from V and 3 bases from J; junction bases left unmatched: 11. The full variable domain, with the rest looked up from reference TRBV18 and TRBJ2-5, is NAGVMQNPRHLVRRRGQEARLRCSPMKGHSHVYWYRQLPEEGLKFMVYLQKENIIDESGMPKERFSAEFPKEGPSILRIQQVVRGDSAAYFCASSPRRTSGAEETQYFGPGTRLLVL.

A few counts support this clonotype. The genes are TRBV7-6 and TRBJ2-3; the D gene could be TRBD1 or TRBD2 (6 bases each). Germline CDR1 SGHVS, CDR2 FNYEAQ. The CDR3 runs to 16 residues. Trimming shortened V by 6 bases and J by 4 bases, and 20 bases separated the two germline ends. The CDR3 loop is CASSPKGGRIADTQYF. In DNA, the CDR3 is TGTGCCAGCAGTCCAAAGGGGGGCCGGATCGCAGATACGCAGTATTTT.

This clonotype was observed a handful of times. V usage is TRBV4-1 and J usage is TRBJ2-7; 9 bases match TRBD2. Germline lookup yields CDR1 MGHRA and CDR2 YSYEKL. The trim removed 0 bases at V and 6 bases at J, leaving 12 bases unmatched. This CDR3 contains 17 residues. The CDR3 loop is CASSQDSLAGSYLEQYF. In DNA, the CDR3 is TGCGCCAGCAGCCAAGATTCCCTAGCGGGAAGTTATCTCGAGCAGTACTTC.

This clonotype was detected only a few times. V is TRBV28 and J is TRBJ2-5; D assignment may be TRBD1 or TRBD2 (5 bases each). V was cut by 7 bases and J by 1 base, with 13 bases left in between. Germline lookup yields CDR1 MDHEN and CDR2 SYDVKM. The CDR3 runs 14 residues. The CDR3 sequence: CASTLRGSQETQYF. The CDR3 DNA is TGTGCCAGCACCCTCCGGGGCAGCCAAGAGACCCAGTACTTC. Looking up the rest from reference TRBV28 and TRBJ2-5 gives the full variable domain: DVKVTQSSRYLVKRTGEKVFLECVQDMDHENMFWYRQDPGLGLRLIYFSYDVKMKEKGDIPEGYSVSREKKERFSLILESASTNQTSMYLCASTLRGSQETQYFGPGTRLLVL.

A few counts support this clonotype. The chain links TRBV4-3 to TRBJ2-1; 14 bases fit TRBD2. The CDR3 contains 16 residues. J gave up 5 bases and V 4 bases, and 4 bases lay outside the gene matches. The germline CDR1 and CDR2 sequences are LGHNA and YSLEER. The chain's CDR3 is CASSPGTSGSHNEQFF. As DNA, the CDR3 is TGCGCCAGCAGCCCAGGGACTAGCGGGAGTCACAATGAGCAGTTCTTC.

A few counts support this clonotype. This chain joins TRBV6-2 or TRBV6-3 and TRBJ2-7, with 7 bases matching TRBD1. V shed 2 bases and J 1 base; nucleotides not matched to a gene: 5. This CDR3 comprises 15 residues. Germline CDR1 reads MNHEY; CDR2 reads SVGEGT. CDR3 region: CASSYGPGGSYEQYF. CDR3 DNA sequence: TGTGCCAGCAGTTACGGGCCAGGGGGTTCCTACGAGCAGTACTTC.

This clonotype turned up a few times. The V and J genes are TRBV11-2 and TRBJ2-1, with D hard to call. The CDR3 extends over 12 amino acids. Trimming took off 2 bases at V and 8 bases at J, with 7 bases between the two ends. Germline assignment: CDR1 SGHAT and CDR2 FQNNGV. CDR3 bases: TGTGCCAGCAGCTTACCCGGCGATGAGCAGTTCTTC. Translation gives CASSLPGDEQFF.

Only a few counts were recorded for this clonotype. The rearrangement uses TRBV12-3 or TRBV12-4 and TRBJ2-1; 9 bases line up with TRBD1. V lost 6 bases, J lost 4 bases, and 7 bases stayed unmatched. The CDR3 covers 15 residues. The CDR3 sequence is CASRPDRGTYNEQFF. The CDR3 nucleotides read TGTGCCAGCAGACCAGACAGGGGGACTTACAATGAGCAGTTCTTC.

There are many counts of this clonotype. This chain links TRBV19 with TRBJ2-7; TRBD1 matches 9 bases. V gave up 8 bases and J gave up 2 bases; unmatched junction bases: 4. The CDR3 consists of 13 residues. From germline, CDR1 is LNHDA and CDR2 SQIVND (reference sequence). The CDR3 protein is CASGRTGAYEQYF. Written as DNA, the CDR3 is TGTGCCAGTGGGAGGACAGGGGCCTACGAGCAGTACTTC.

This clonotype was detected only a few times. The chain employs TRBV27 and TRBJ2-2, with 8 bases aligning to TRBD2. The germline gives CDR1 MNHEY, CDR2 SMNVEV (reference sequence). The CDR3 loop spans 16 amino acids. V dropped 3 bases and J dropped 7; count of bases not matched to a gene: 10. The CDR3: CASSLVNGRAFGELFF. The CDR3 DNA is TGTGCCAGCAGTTTGGTTAACGGGAGGGCTTTCGGGGAGCTGTTTTTT.

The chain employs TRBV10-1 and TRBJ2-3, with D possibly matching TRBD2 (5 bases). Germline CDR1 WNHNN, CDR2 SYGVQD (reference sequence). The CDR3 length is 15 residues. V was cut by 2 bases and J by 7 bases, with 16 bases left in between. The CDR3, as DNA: TGCGCCAGCAGTGAGCGGGGTAAAACACCCCATACGCAGTATTTT. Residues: CASSERGKTPHTQYF.

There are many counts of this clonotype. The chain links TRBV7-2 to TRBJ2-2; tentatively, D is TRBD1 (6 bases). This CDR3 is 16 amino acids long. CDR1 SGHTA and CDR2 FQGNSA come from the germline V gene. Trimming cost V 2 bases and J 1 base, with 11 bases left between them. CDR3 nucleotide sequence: TGTGCCAGCAGCTTATTTTACAGGGAGAACACCGGGGAGCTGTTTTTT. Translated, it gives CASSLFYRENTGELFF.

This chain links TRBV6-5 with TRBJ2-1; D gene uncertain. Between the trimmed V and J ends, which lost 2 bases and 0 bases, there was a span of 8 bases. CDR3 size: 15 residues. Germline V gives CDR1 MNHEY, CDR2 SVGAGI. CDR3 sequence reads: CASSYREYSYNEQFF. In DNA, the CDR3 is TGTGCCAGCAGTTACAGAGAATACTCCTACAATGAGCAGTTCTTC.

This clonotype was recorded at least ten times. CDR3 nucleotide sequence: TGCGCCAGCAGCTTGGATCTGGCCAGGCCCCAAGAGACCCAGTACTTC. Translation gives CASSLDLARPQETQYF. The J gene is TRBJ2-5, the V gene TRBV5-1; D gene unclear. Trimming left V 0 bases short and J 1 base short, with 13 bases between. Germline V lookup: CDR1 SGHRS, CDR2 YFSETQ. This CDR3 is 16 amino acids long. Together with reference TRBV5-1 and TRBJ2-5, the CDR3 gives the full variable domain: KAGVTQTPRYLIKTRGQQVTLSCSPISGHRSVSWYQQTPGQGLQFLFEYFSETQRNKGNFPGRFSGRQFSNSRSEMNVSTLELGDSALYLCASSLDLARPQETQYFGPGTRLLVL.

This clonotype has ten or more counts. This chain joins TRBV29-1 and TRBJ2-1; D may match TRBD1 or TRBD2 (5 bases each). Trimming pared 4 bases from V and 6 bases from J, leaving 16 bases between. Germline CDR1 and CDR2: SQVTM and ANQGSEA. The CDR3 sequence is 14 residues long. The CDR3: CSVVGAGNGNEQFF. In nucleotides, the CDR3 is TGCAGCGTTGTCGGGGCAGGGAATGGCAATGAGCAGTTCTTC.

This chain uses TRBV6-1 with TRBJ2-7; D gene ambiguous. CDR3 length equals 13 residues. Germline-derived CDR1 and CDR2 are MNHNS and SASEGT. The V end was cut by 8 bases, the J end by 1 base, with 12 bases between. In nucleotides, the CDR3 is TGTGCCAGCGGAAGGGCGGCATCCTACGAGCAGTACTTC. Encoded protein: CASGRAASYEQYF.

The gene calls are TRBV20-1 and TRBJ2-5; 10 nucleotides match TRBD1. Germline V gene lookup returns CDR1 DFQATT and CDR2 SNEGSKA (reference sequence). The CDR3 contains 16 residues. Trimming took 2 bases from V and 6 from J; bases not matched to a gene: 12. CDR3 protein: CSARPQGTGVRKTQYF. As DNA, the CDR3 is TGCAGTGCTAGACCGCAGGGGACAGGGGTTCGAAAGACCCAGTACTTC.